These T cell receptor beta chains were read from a single sample in a study of T cells in Graves' hyperthyroidism and ophthalmopathy. Each CDR3 protein is one row after TCRdb ran MiXCR on the multiplex PCR reads. This table has approximately 590,000 distinct CDR3 sequences, approximately 14% appearing once. The sample taken for sequencing was blood. These receptors originate from a woman aged 25 to 39 with Graves' hyperthyroidism. The CDR3 runs from the conserved cysteine through the conserved F or W. D genes are given only for firm matches. Rows give clone size only sometimes, using once, few, many, or a class for an expanded clone.

j_call: TRBJ1-4
v_call: TRBV20-1
clone_size: few
d_call: -
cdr3_aa: CSAGPRGYEKLFF
cdr3_nt: TGCAGTGCGGGCCCTAGGGGGTACGAAAAACTGTTTTTT

j_call: TRBJ2-3
v_call: TRBV5-1
clone_size: many
d_call: TRBD2
cdr3_aa: CASSALAGGPDTQYF
cdr3_nt: TGCGCCAGCAGCGCACTAGCGGGAGGGCCGGATACGCAGTATTTT

j_call: TRBJ1-6
v_call: TRBV12-3/TRBV12-4
clone_size: few
d_call: -
cdr3_aa: CASSSMVNNSPLHF
cdr3_nt: TGTGCCAGCAGTTCTATGGTCAATAATTCACCCCTCCACTTT

j_call: TRBJ1-1
v_call: TRBV30
clone_size: -
d_call: -
cdr3_aa: CAWSKLTAINTEAFF
cdr3_nt: TGTGCCTGGAGCAAATTGACAGCGATAAACACTGAAGCTTTCTTT

j_call: TRBJ1-1
v_call: TRBV27
clone_size: many
d_call: -
cdr3_aa: CASRVSRANTEAFF
cdr3_nt: TGTGCCAGCAGAGTCTCGCGGGCTAACACTGAAGCTTTCTTT

j_call: TRBJ2-7
v_call: TRBV6-2/TRBV6-3
clone_size: -
d_call: -
cdr3_aa: CASSYSMWPVPYEQYF
cdr3_nt: TGTGCCAGCAGTTACTCGATGTGGCCGGTACCCTACGAGCAGTACTTC

j_call: TRBJ2-1
v_call: TRBV5-1
clone_size: few
d_call: TRBD1
cdr3_aa: CASIPPGGAYNEQFF
cdr3_nt: TGCGCCTCAATTCCCCCAGGGGGTGCCTACAATGAGCAGTTCTTC

j_call: TRBJ1-2
v_call: TRBV7-9
clone_size: few
d_call: TRBD1
cdr3_aa: CASSWGTGYGYTF
cdr3_nt: TGTGCCAGCAGCTGGGGGACAGGCTATGGCTACACCTTC

j_call: TRBJ2-2
v_call: TRBV7-7
clone_size: few
d_call: -
cdr3_aa: CASSTHRDTGELFF
cdr3_nt: TGTGCCAGCAGCACTCACAGGGATACCGGGGAGCTGTTTTTT

j_call: TRBJ1-1
v_call: TRBV11-2
clone_size: many
d_call: -
cdr3_aa: CASSLNTENTEAFF
cdr3_nt: TGTGCCAGCAGCTTAAACACAGAGAACACTGAAGCTTTCTTT

j_call: TRBJ1-4
v_call: TRBV6-1
clone_size: -
d_call: TRBD1
cdr3_aa: CASRQGTSTNEKLFF
cdr3_nt: TGTGCCAGCCGACAGGGGACCTCAACTAATGAAAAACTGTTTTTT

j_call: TRBJ2-7
v_call: TRBV20-1
clone_size: many
d_call: -
cdr3_aa: CSARAFGQRTYEQYF
cdr3_nt: TGCAGTGCTAGAGCTTTCGGACAGCGGACCTACGAGCAGTACTTC

j_call: TRBJ2-1
v_call: TRBV27
clone_size: many
d_call: -
cdr3_aa: CASSSFLTNEQFF
cdr3_nt: TGTGCCAGCAGTTCCTTCTTGACCAATGAGCAGTTCTTC

j_call: TRBJ2-1
v_call: TRBV12-3/TRBV12-4
clone_size: many
d_call: TRBD2
cdr3_aa: CASSDGAGVYNEQFF
cdr3_nt: TGTGCCAGCAGCGACGGCGCGGGAGTATATAATGAGCAGTTCTTC

j_call: TRBJ1-4
v_call: TRBV11-2
clone_size: many
d_call: TRBD1
cdr3_aa: CASSLDHGRGDNEKLFF
cdr3_nt: TGTGCCAGCAGCTTAGATCATGGCAGGGGGGATAATGAAAAACTGTTTTTT

j_call: TRBJ2-1
v_call: TRBV10-1
clone_size: few
d_call: -
cdr3_aa: CASSEAPGGVMNEQFF
cdr3_nt: TGCGCCAGCAGTGAGGCTCCTGGGGGAGTAATGAATGAGCAGTTCTTC

j_call: TRBJ2-7
v_call: TRBV3-1
clone_size: few
d_call: TRBD2
cdr3_aa: CASSQVSGSTYEQYF
cdr3_nt: TGTGCCAGCAGCCAAGTTAGCGGGTCCACCTACGAGCAGTACTTC

j_call: TRBJ2-1
v_call: TRBV12-3/TRBV12-4
clone_size: -
d_call: TRBD2
cdr3_aa: CASTLGGGGRAGNEQFF
cdr3_nt: TGTGCCAGCACCTTAGGGGGGGGCGGGAGGGCCGGGAATGAGCAGTTCTTC